The clone carrying this T cell receptor beta chain was observed at least ten times. The data were obtained in a study of T cells in Graves' hyperthyroidism and ophthalmopathy. The CDR3 extends over 16 amino acids. Germline V gene data show CDR1 as LNHDA and CDR2 as SQIVND (reference sequence). Trimming shortened V by 5 bases and J by 8 bases, and 24 bases separated the two germline ends. Amplified regions were TCR beta CDR3 sequences from RNA transcripts. The TCR CDR3 was amplified in a first-round RT-PCR using the HTBI primer set. One entry per CDR3 protein, called by TCRdb with MiXCR from the multiplex PCR reads. This table holds some 510,000 distinct CDR3 sequences, 20% to 25% found once.

The chain recombines TRBV19 with TRBJ1-2; TRBD1 is a possible D gene (5 bases). This receptor was obtained from a man younger than 35 with Graves' hyperthyroidism. Sample: blood. The CDR3: CASSPRQSPQAGGYTF. CDR3 DNA sequence: TGTGCCAGTAGTCCCAGACAGTCACCCCAGGCAGGGGGCTACACCTTC.